This is a list of T cell receptor beta chains from one sample in a study of blood T cell repertoires in COVID-19. The assay was immunoSEQ multiplex PCR, and TCRdb's table has in-frame clones only and misses some. The profile shows 200,000 to 250,000 clones, approximately 82% of them singletons. Sequenced sample: peripheral blood. These receptors all come from a woman aged 80 or over with acute or convalescent COVID-19. CDR3s include the opening cysteine and the closing phenylalanine or tryptophan.

>14|TRBV6-1
CASSEPGGTGELFF
>16|TRBV5-6
CASSLGGQDTYNEQFF
>13|TRBV12-3/TRBV12-4
CASSPLGATEAFF
>19|TRBV15
CATSTPGHRQGLSGNTIYF
>16|TRBV7-2
CASSFQTSGGANTQYF
>14|TRBV2
CASSAQYSNQPQHF
>14|TRBV10-3
CAISEGSAGNTIYF
>15|TRBV29-1
CSVEWFRGAGNEQFF
>16|TRBV7-2
CASSTQGARQNYGYTF
>15|TRBV6-5
CATSIWTGSYNEQFF
>13|TRBV6-1
CASIWSVAGQAFF
>18|TRBV7-9
CASSLRQGKLIKDEKLFF
>18|TRBV24-1
CATSDPRTSGGPYNEQFF
>13|TRBV12-3/TRBV12-4
CASSQTQNYGYTF
>12|TRBV19
CASRDSNTEAFF
>14|TRBV11-2
CASSASLRSYEQYF
>15|TRBV5-1
CASSPGLAGLDTQYF